These 18 T cell receptor beta chains came from one sample sequenced in a study of control samples from healthy donors and cancer patients. Repertoires were generated with immunoSEQ multiplex PCR, while TCRdb's copy carries only in-frame clones and drops some. Of some 140,000 clones in the sample, approximately 92% are singletons; the top ten hold around 10%. The source material was blood. These receptors originate from a man younger than 40 in good health.

The genes are TRBV10-3 and TRBJ2-7; D is undetermined. This CDR3 region has 14 residues. The germline V gene has CDR1 ENHRY and CDR2 SYGVKD. V lost 2 bases and J lost 12, with 20 bases in between. The CDR3 here is CAISEELPGGSRYF. DNA of the CDR3: TGTGCCATCAGTGAGGAGTTGCCAGGTGGGTCCCGGTACTTC.

CDR3 nucleotides: TGTGCCACCAGTGATTCGCGGGCACGGGAGCAGTTCTTC. Translating gives CATSDSRAREQFF. The chain carries TRBV24-1 and TRBJ2-1, with D perhaps matching TRBD2 (5 bases). Germline V lookup: CDR1 KGHDR, CDR2 SFDVKD. The length of the CDR3 is 13 residues. V lost 2 bases and J lost 10, with 11 bases in between.

The rearrangement uses TRBV19 and TRBJ1-3; no firm D call. The ends were cut back, 6 bases at V and 11 bases at J, with 20 bases in the middle. CDR1 is LNHDA, CDR2 SQIVND, per germline (reference sequence). The CDR3 has 14 amino acids. The DNA of the CDR3 is TGTGCCAGTAGCCCCTCTGTGGGCCTCGGGGCCATATATTTT. Translated, it gives CASSPSVGLGAIYF.

V usage is TRBV6-1 and J usage is TRBJ1-3; perhaps TRBD1 as D (5 bases). Trimming shortened V by 1 base and J by 0 bases, and 13 bases separated the two germline ends. The CDR3 totals 17 residues. Germline V lookup: CDR1 MNHNS, CDR2 SASEGT. CDR3 residues: CASSEGAGWYSGNTIYF. CDR3 DNA: TGTGCCAGCAGTGAAGGGGCAGGGTGGTACTCTGGAAACACCATATATTTT.

The V call is TRBV11-2, the J call TRBJ1-3; 9 bases map to TRBD1. Germline assignment: CDR1 SGHAT and CDR2 FQNNGV. The length of the CDR3 is 18 residues. With 5 bases clipped from V and 0 bases from J, the junction kept 11 bases outside the gene matches. The CDR3 sequence: CASSARAVTGGSGNTIYF. The CDR3 coding sequence is TGTGCCAGCAGCGCAAGAGCGGTGACAGGGGGCTCTGGAAACACCATATATTTT.

V is TRBV6-5 and J is TRBJ2-7, with 8 bases that match TRBD1. Germline V gene sequence: CDR1 MNHEY, CDR2 SVGAGI. The CDR3 sequence is 15 residues long. The trim removed 2 bases at V and 6 bases at J, leaving 9 bases unmatched. CDR3 region: CASSYGQGPLSEQYF. CDR3 DNA: TGTGCCAGCAGTTACGGACAGGGCCCCCTCTCCGAGCAGTACTTC.

The CDR3 loop is CASSQDRVNQPQHF. The CDR3 region has the DNA TGCGCCAGCAGCCAAGACAGGGTTAATCAGCCCCAGCATTTT. The chain recombines TRBV4-3 with TRBJ1-5; D possibly corresponds to TRBD1 (5 bases). Germline CDR1 is LGHNA and CDR2 is YSLEER. V lost 0 bases and J lost 4, with 7 bases in between. CDR3 length equals 14 residues.

The rearrangement uses TRBV4-1 and TRBJ1-2; possible D gene TRBD1, 5 bases. Per germline, CDR1 MGHRA and CDR2 YSYEKL. This CDR3 contains 15 residues. V dropped 8 bases and J dropped 4 bases, with 20 bases sitting between them. The CDR3: CASSSLTTGGYGYTF. The CDR3 bases are TGCGCCAGCTCCTCCCTCACCACCGGGGGCTATGGCTACACCTTC.

The V gene is TRBV2, the J gene TRBJ1-4, with TRBD1 as a possible D gene (6 bases). The CDR3 is made up of 12 amino acids. Germline CDR1 and CDR2: SNHLY and FYNNEI. V was trimmed by 7 bases and J by 10 bases, leaving 13 bases between them. The CDR3 here is CASNREGGKLFF. The CDR3, as DNA: TGTGCCAGCAACAGGGAGGGAGGAAAACTGTTTTTT.

The rearrangement uses TRBV28 and TRBJ1-1; tentative D call: TRBD1 (6 bases). The germline V and J ends were trimmed by 6 bases and 5 bases, with 10 bases remaining between them. Germline CDR1 reads MDHEN; CDR2 reads SYDVKM. The length of the CDR3 is 12 residues. As DNA, the CDR3 is TGTGCCAGCAGGGGGGCGGGGACTGAAGCTTTCTTT. Translating gives CASRGAGTEAFF.

Notes on this clone: Other DNA sequences in this sample translate to the same CDR3. This chain connects TRBV28 to TRBJ2-7; 7 positions match TRBD1. V lost 2 bases to trimming and J lost 3 bases; unmatched junction nucleotides: 1. CDR1 is MDHEN and CDR2 is SYDVKM in the germline V gene. The CDR3 spans 13 residues. CDR3 residues: CASSLAGGYEQYF. The CDR3 nucleotides are TGTGCCAGCAGTTTAGCAGGGGGCTACGAGCAGTACTTC.

The CDR3, as DNA: TGTGCCAGCAGTTACGCCCTAGAAAACCTAAGGGGCTACACCTTC. Amino acids: CASSYALENLRGYTF. The chain recombines TRBV6-5 with TRBJ1-2; D not resolved. Germline CDR1 reads MNHEY; CDR2 reads SVGAGI. The V end was cut by 2 bases, the J end by 8 bases, with 18 bases between. The CDR3 is 15 amino acids.

J is TRBJ2-3 and V is TRBV11-3, with a tentative D call TRBD2 (5 bases). The CDR3 contains 14 residues. The V and J ends lost 5 bases and 3 bases respectively, with 12 bases between them. Looked up from germline, CDR1 is SGHNT and CDR2 is YENEEA. The CDR3 loop reads CASSPRGITDTQYF. The CDR3 coding sequence is TGTGCCAGCAGCCCCCGGGGAATAACAGATACGCAGTATTTT.

The gene calls are TRBV24-1 and TRBJ2-3; no clear D gene. V was pared by 4 bases and J by 4 bases, with 14 bases between. Germline values: CDR1 KGHDR, CDR2 SFDVKD. This CDR3 is built from 15 residues. CDR3 in amino acids: CATSESQVGPDTQYF. The DNA for the CDR3 is TGTGCCACCAGTGAGTCCCAGGTGGGCCCAGATACGCAGTATTTT.

V gene TRBV11-3 combines with J gene TRBJ1-2; no reliable D call. Germline V CDR1 and CDR2: SGHNT, YENEEA. The V and J ends lost 3 bases and 3 bases respectively, with 5 bases between them. The CDR3 spans 12 residues. CDR3 sequence reads: CASSFADYGYTF. CDR3 nucleotides: TGTGCCAGCAGCTTCGCCGACTATGGCTACACCTTC.

The chain employs TRBV28 and TRBJ2-5; D might be TRBD2 (7 bases). Germline V lookup: CDR1 MDHEN, CDR2 SYDVKM. The length of the CDR3 is 16 residues. The V and J ends lost 5 bases and 5 bases respectively, with 21 bases between them. As DNA, the CDR3 is TGTGCCAGCAGTCTATCGCGGGGGCGCGGTGAGGAGACCCAGTACTTC. Amino acid sequence: CASSLSRGRGEETQYF.

The chain employs TRBV9 and TRBJ2-5; weak D call: TRBD2 (7 bases). The CDR3 totals 15 residues. With 3 bases removed from V and 10 bases from J, the gap between germline ends came to 22 bases. Germline loops: CDR1 SGDLS, CDR2 YYNGEE. The CDR3: CASSAEGGGRGSQYF. The CDR3 DNA reads TGTGCCAGCAGCGCCGAAGGGGGAGGCCGCGGGAGCCAGTACTTC. The full variable domain, in which reference TRBV9 and TRBJ2-5 provide the parts outside the CDR3, is DSGVTQTPKHLITATGQRVTLRCSPRSGDLSVYWYQQSLDQGLQFLIQYYNGEERAKGNILERFSAQQFPDLHSELNLSSLELGDSALYFCASSAEGGGRGSQYFGPGTRLLVL.

The chain couples TRBV5-1 to TRBJ1-1, with a weak D call TRBD1 (5 bases). The V end was cut by 5 bases, the J end by 3 bases, with 17 bases between. The CDR3 consists of 15 residues. Germline V gene lookup returns CDR1 SGHRS and CDR2 YFSETQ. This chain's CDR3 is CASSPAGGADTEAFF. The CDR3 DNA reads TGCGCCAGCAGTCCGGCCGGGGGAGCGGACACTGAAGCTTTCTTT.